The T cell receptor (beta chain) under discussion was sequenced for a study of cytomegalovirus exposure and HLA in healthy donors. Use of 60 Vbeta and 13 Jbeta primers characterized the PCR. The table came from immunoSEQ multiplex PCR; TCRdb's copy has only in-frame clones and leaves some out. This sample yields about 120,000 clones, of which about 83% are seen a single time; 2.5% to 3% belongs to the top ten. CDR1 is LGHNA, CDR2 YNFKEQ, per germline. Trimming stripped 4 bases from V and 7 bases from J, with 17 bases between. This CDR3 comprises 14 residues. The V gene is TRBV4-2, the J gene TRBJ2-7; D is possibly TRBD2 (7 bases). This TCR derives from a woman aged 40 to 55 in good health and CMV-seropositive. The sequenced sample consisted of PBMCs. The CDR3 nucleotides are TGTGCCAGCAGCCGCGGGGGCGGGAGCTCTGAGCAGTACTTC. Its translation is CASSRGGGSSEQYF.